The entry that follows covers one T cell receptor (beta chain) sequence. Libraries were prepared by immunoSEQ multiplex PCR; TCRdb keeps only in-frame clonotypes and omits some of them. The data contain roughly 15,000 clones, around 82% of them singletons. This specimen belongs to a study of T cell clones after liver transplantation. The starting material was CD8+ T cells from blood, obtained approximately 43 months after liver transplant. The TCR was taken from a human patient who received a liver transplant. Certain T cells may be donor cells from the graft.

CDR3 bases: TGTGCCACCTTATCGGGGCGGGGTTACTCAGCTGGAAACACCATATATTTT. Its protein is CATLSGRGYSAGNTIYF. This chain links TRBV28 with TRBJ1-3; D is perhaps TRBD1 (5 bases). V lost 10 bases to trimming and J lost 2 bases, with 24 bases between them. CDR1 is MDHEN and CDR2 is SYDVKM in the germline V gene. The CDR3 runs 17 residues. The variable domain in full, with the rest retrieved from reference TRBV28 and TRBJ1-3, is DVKVTQSSRYLVKRTGEKVFLECVQDMDHENMFWYRQDPGLGLRLIYFSYDVKMKEKGDIPEGYSVSREKKERFSLILESASTNQTSMYLCATLSGRGYSAGNTIYFGEGSWLTVV.